This TCR beta chain originates from a study of TIL therapy for anti-PD-1-resistant metastatic lung cancer. Regarding time point: pre-treatment sample, taken before nivolumab and TIL therapy. The immunoSEQ assay was v3. The method was immunoSEQ multiplex PCR; TCRdb's version includes in-frame clones alone and lacks a portion of them. The data contain around 19,000 clones, about 83% of them singletons. The sample in question was blood, obtained at baseline. The sequence came from a person aged 25-79 years with non-small cell lung cancer.

This CDR3 reads CASSATSGGPNTGELFF. CDR3 nucleotides: TGCGCCAGCAGCGCGACTAGCGGGGGGCCGAACACCGGGGAGCTGTTTTTT. This chain uses TRBV5-1 with TRBJ2-2; 13 bases agree with TRBD2. Germline CDR1 and CDR2: SGHRS and YFSETQ. The CDR3 length is 17 residues. Trimming cost V 4 bases and J 0 bases; bases outside gene matches: 3.